This passage covers 9 T cell receptor beta chains from one sample sequenced in a study of CD8 T cells in ankylosing spondylitis. The antigens of these receptors remain unknown. General study findings and limits: A TCR beta motif of under 10 highly homologous variants appeared characteristic of ankylosing spondylitis blood.

TCRdb ran MiXCR on the 5' RACE reads and lists one entry per CDR3 protein. The data show 700,000 or so distinct CDR3 sequences, with around 17% seen just once and 15% to 20% held by the top ten. The sample was blood, either unsorted or a sorted T cell fraction (not recorded which). The receptors were gathered from a male donor with ankylosing spondylitis.

In this sample, this clonotype turned up a few times. V usage is TRBV5-1 and J usage is TRBJ1-4; a possible D gene is TRBD1 (6 bases). The CDR3 totals 14 residues. With 4 bases removed from V and 8 bases from J, the gap between germline ends came to 15 bases. From germline, CDR1 is SGHRS and CDR2 YFSETQ. CDR3 nucleotides: TGCGCCAGCAGCAGGGGGACCGATTTCGAAAAACTGTTTTTT. Translation: CASSRGTDFEKLFF.

The chain joins TRBV12-3 or TRBV12-4 to TRBJ2-7; TRBD2 agrees at 9 bases. The CDR3 runs 14 residues. Trimming removed 3 bases from V and 4 bases from J; junction bases left unmatched: 4. CDR3 sequence: CASSLGTSWYEQYF. The CDR3 DNA is TGTGCCAGCAGTTTGGGGACTAGCTGGTACGAGCAGTACTTC.

The chain is built from TRBV12-3 or TRBV12-4 and TRBJ2-3, with 7 bases identical to TRBD1. The CDR3 sequence is 15 residues long. The junction had 7 bases not matched to a gene; V was cut back by 5 bases and J by 2 bases. DNA of the CDR3: TGTGCCAGCAGTGACGACAGGGTGAACACAGATACGCAGTATTTT. Its protein is CASSDDRVNTDTQYF.

This clonotype was picked up a small number of times. The chain joins TRBV4-1 to TRBJ1-2; TRBD1 agrees at 7 bases. This CDR3 is 15 amino acids long. Germline V lookup: CDR1 MGHRA, CDR2 YSYEKL. V lost 3 bases and J lost 8; bases outside the gene matches: 12. CDR3 nucleotide sequence: TGCGCCAGCAGCCAGGGGACAGTTGTACAGGGAGGCTACACCTTC. Translating it yields CASSQGTVVQGGYTF.

V is TRBV20-1 and J is TRBJ2-2; tentatively, D is TRBD2 (6 bases). The V end was cut by 5 bases, the J end by 3 bases, with 19 bases between. In germline, CDR1 is DFQATT, CDR2 SNEGSKA (reference sequence). The CDR3 is 16 residues long. The CDR3 here is CSAYNSFGEDTGELFF. In DNA form, the CDR3 reads TGCAGTGCTTACAACTCTTTCGGGGAGGACACCGGGGAGCTGTTTTTT.

The V call is TRBV12-3 or TRBV12-4, the J call TRBJ1-2; TRBD1 aligns across 10 bases. The CDR3 extends over 13 amino acids. After removal of 9 bases from V and 8 bases from J, the junction contained 9 bases not matched to a gene. For the CDR3, the DNA is TGTGCCAGTCTGACAGGGGGCGCGCAGGGCTACACCTTC. Amino acid sequence: CASLTGGAQGYTF.

The chain recombines TRBV20-1 with TRBJ2-4; TRBD2 aligns across 12 bases. The CDR3 is 13 residues long. V lost 8 bases, J lost 6 bases, and 5 bases stayed unmatched. The V gene's germline CDR1 is DFQATT and CDR2 SNEGSKA (reference sequence). The CDR3 bases are TGCAGTCAGACGACTAGCGGGAGAAACATTCAGTACTTC. Residues: CSQTTSGRNIQYF.

The genes are TRBV12-3 or TRBV12-4 and TRBJ2-7, with D unresolved. Trimming took 7 bases from V and 5 from J, leaving 9 bases between them. The CDR3 runs to 11 residues. The DNA for the CDR3 is TGTGCCAGCACCGGCGGTAACGAGCAGTACTTC. Amino acid sequence: CASTGGNEQYF.

Only a few counts were recorded for this clonotype. In nucleotides, the CDR3 is TGCAGCGACCAAGCGGGGGGCTCCTACAATGAGCAGTTCTTC. Its protein is CSDQAGGSYNEQFF. V is TRBV29-1 and J is TRBJ2-1; 9 bases line up with TRBD2. The CDR3 extends over 14 amino acids. Germline V gene sequence: CDR1 SQVTM, CDR2 ANQGSEA. V lost 7 bases to trimming and J lost 0 bases; unmatched junction nucleotides: 4.